This record concerns one TCR beta chain sequence. What it binds is unknown. Sequencing used immunoSEQ multiplex PCR; TCRdb keeps in-frame clones, though not all of them. Of around 30,000 clones listed, roughly nine tenths are singletons. This entry is derived from a study of chemoradiotherapy in HPV16-positive cancers. Study summary: Candidate HPV-specific T-cell clones and common TCR motifs came from functional assays in a couple of HPV16-positive patients. Study-wide findings and caveats: Candidate HPV-specific clones and E7-related TCR motifs grew in tumor during treatment.

The source is a human donor with HPV-associated anogenital cancer. The specimen comprised blood, sampled from a patient who underwent chemoradiotherapy.

CDR3 sequence: CASSSSLTGPGELFF. CDR3 in DNA: TGTGCCAGCAGCTCCTCCCTGACAGGGCCCGGGGAGCTGTTTTTT. The V call is TRBV11-2, the J call TRBJ2-2; 7 positions agree with TRBD1. Unmatched junction bases numbered 8, after V lost 4 bases and J lost 6 bases. The CDR3 runs 15 residues. Looked up from germline, CDR1 is SGHAT and CDR2 is FQNNGV.